These 9 T cell receptor beta chains were all obtained from the same sample, sequenced in a study of blood T cell repertoires in COVID-19. The data were produced by immunoSEQ multiplex PCR, yet TCRdb's version contains in-frame clones alone and is incomplete. The sample shows roughly 55,000 clones, about three quarters of them seen only once. The sample consisted of peripheral blood. All receptors come from a human donor with active or convalescent COVID-19. The donor label of this sample is uncertain.

This clone came up once. The CDR3 region is CASRISGRSTDTQYF. The CDR3 region has the DNA TGTGCCAGCAGAATAAGCGGGAGAAGCACAGATACGCAGTATTTT. The rearrangement uses TRBV3-1 (or the pseudogene TRBV3-2) and TRBJ2-3, with 8 bases identical to TRBD2. Germline loops: CDR1 LGHDT, CDR2 YNNKEL (reference sequence). This CDR3 comprises 15 residues. Trimming removed 6 bases from V and 0 bases from J; junction bases left unmatched: 5.

The chain couples TRBV9 to TRBJ1-4, with 9 bases matching TRBD1. V lost 3 bases to trimming and J lost 6 bases; unmatched junction nucleotides: 3. The germline CDR1 and CDR2 sequences are SGDLS and YYNGEE. The CDR3 sequence is 14 residues long. CDR3 nucleotide sequence: TGTGCCAGCAGCGAGGACAGGGGTGATGAAAAACTGTTTTTT. Amino acids: CASSEDRGDEKLFF.

The chain has TRBV30 and TRBJ1-2; 8 positions match TRBD1. The CDR3 has 14 amino acids. Germline assignment: CDR1 GTSNPN and CDR2 SVGIG (reference sequence). Germline trimming cut 3 bases from V and 6 bases from J; bases unmatched to any gene: 9. The DNA for the CDR3 is TGTGCCTGGAGGTCGGGACAGGACGTCCATGGCTACACCTTC. Protein: CAWRSGQDVHGYTF.

This clone was seen a few times. The chain employs TRBV7-9 and TRBJ1-4; D unresolved. The length of the CDR3 is 14 residues. Between the trimmed V and J ends, which lost 1 base and 8 bases, there was a span of 11 bases. In germline, CDR1 is SEHNR, CDR2 FQNEAQ (reference sequence). The CDR3, as DNA: TGTGCCAGCAGCTTAGACCAAAGGAGGGAAAAACTGTTTTTT. Amino acids: CASSLDQRREKLFF.

This chain links TRBV11-2 with TRBJ2-5; tentative D call: TRBD1 (6 bases). There are 13 residues in the CDR3. CDR1 SGHAT and CDR2 FQNNGV come from the germline V gene. The V end was cut by 1 base, the J end by 9 bases, with 12 bases between. The CDR3 region is CASSLGQAGPQYF. The CDR3 DNA reads TGTGCCAGCAGCTTAGGACAGGCTGGGCCCCAGTACTTC.

The gene calls are TRBV3-1 (or the pseudogene TRBV3-2) and TRBJ2-1; 8 bases map to TRBD1. This CDR3 is 15 amino acids long. V shed 2 bases, J shed 2 bases, and the junction held 2 bases outside the gene matches. The germline V gene encodes CDR1 LGHDT and CDR2 YNNKEL (reference sequence). The CDR3 region is CASSQTGQAYNEQFF. CDR3 DNA: TGTGCCAGCAGCCAAACGGGACAGGCCTACAATGAGCAGTTCTTC.

The V and J genes are TRBV3-1 (or the pseudogene TRBV3-2) and TRBJ2-1; D perhaps matches TRBD2 (5 bases). In germline, CDR1 is LGHDT, CDR2 YNNKEL (reference sequence). The CDR3 covers 13 residues. Trimming stripped 0 bases from V and 9 bases from J, with 9 bases between. CDR3 sequence reads: CASSQDPSIEQFF. Here the CDR3 DNA reads TGTGCCAGCAGCCAAGACCCTAGCATTGAGCAGTTCTTC.

V usage is TRBV24-1 and J usage is TRBJ2-5; 10 bases match TRBD1. Germline V gene sequence: CDR1 KGHDR, CDR2 SFDVKD. The CDR3 is made up of 15 amino acids. The V segment lost 3 bases and the J segment 5 bases; nucleotides outside the gene matches: 5. In DNA form, the CDR3 reads TGTGCCACCAGTGATCCCGGGACAGGGGACGAGACCCAGTACTTC. This translates into CATSDPGTGDETQYF.

In this sample, this clone turned up once. This rearrangement joins TRBV11-2 to TRBJ2-1; D might be TRBD1 (5 bases). Germline V CDR1 and CDR2: SGHAT, FQNNGV. The CDR3 is made up of 13 amino acids. V was clipped by 2 bases and J by 16 bases, with 18 bases between them. DNA of the CDR3: TGTGCCAGCAGCTTATTTTGGGGCCAGGATCCTTTCTTC. Protein product: CASSLFWGQDPFF.